Listed here are 14 T cell receptor beta chains from one sample, sequenced in a study of monozygotic twins with inflammatory bowel disease. TCRdb re-called the 5' RACE reads; every CDR3 protein appears as one record, without DNA. The sample's table shows some 400,000 distinct CDR3 sequences. Sequenced: blood. Receptors were obtained from a human donor with ulcerative colitis or Crohn's disease, or a healthy co-twin of an affected twin (not recorded which).

The V gene is TRBV11-2, the J gene TRBJ2-3; TCRdb's D call, TRBD1, is unchecked because there is no DNA. Germline lookup yields CDR1 SGHAT and CDR2 FQNNGV. CDR3 length equals 15 residues. The CDR3 loop reads CASSRDGKGLDTQYF.

The CDR3 sequence is CSVDQGGYGYTF. The chain employs TRBV29-1 and TRBJ1-2; TCRdb reports TRBD1, a call that lacks DNA to check it against. Per the germline V gene, CDR1 is SQVTM and CDR2 is ANQGSEA. This CDR3 has 12 residues.

This chain joins TRBV6-2 or TRBV6-3 and TRBJ1-2. Germline CDR1 is MNHEY and CDR2 is SVGEGT. The CDR3 contains 11 residues. CDR3 region: CASQALYGYTF.

The genes are TRBV7-2 and TRBJ2-7; checking the TCRdb D call of TRBD1 is not possible without DNA. CDR3 length: 15 residues. In germline, CDR1 is SGHTA, CDR2 FQGNSA. The CDR3 spells CASSTAGGVNYEQYF.

This chain joins TRBV12-3 or TRBV12-4 and TRBJ1-5; TCRdb lists TRBD1, though no DNA is available to test this call. The CDR3 spans 14 residues. This CDR3 reads CASSSGAPYQPQHF.

The rearrangement uses TRBV20-1 and TRBJ2-7. The CDR3 has 14 amino acids. Germline V gives CDR1 DFQATT, CDR2 SNEGSKA (reference sequence). CDR3 loop: CSAQRQGSSYEQYF.

V usage is TRBV7-2 and J usage is TRBJ2-2. Germline V gene sequence: CDR1 SGHTA, CDR2 FQGNSA. CDR3 length: 14 residues. The CDR3 is CASGLSKNTGELFF.

This chain links TRBV7-6 with TRBJ2-5; there is no DNA to check the TCRdb D call of TRBD1. Germline CDR1 and CDR2: SGHVS and FNYEAQ. The CDR3 length is 15 residues. This chain's CDR3 is CASSSWTGGVETQYF.

This sequence joins TRBV20-1 and TRBJ2-3; TCRdb outputs TRBD2, but without DNA this stays unchecked. Germline V gene sequence: CDR1 DFQATT, CDR2 SNEGSKA (reference sequence). This CDR3 has 16 amino acids. CDR3 loop: CSAVEVAGISTDTQYF.

The gene calls are TRBV11-2 and TRBJ2-3; TCRdb indicates TRBD2, and absent DNA this call remains unverified. The CDR3 is 15 amino acids. CDR1 SGHAT and CDR2 FQNNGV come from the germline V gene. CDR3 in amino acids: CASSLVLQYTDTQYF.

The chain has TRBV2 and TRBJ2-5. The CDR3 is 14 amino acids. Germline V gene data show CDR1 as SNHLY and CDR2 as FYNNEI. This chain's CDR3 is CASSEARHGETQYF.

The V gene is TRBV20-1, the J gene TRBJ1-3. This CDR3 is built from 13 residues. Per the germline V gene, CDR1 is DFQATT and CDR2 is SNEGSKA (reference sequence). The CDR3 loop reads CSASRPLGNTIYF.

The gene calls are TRBV19 and TRBJ2-7. Germline lookup yields CDR1 LNHDA and CDR2 SQIVND (reference sequence). CDR3 size: 16 residues. The CDR3 loop is CASSPNGQGASYEQYF.

The V gene is TRBV12-3 or TRBV12-4, the J gene TRBJ1-2. The CDR3 length is 15 residues. Here the CDR3 reads CASSLGAREGYGYTF.